This T cell receptor beta chain was found in a study of cytomegalovirus exposure and HLA in healthy donors. About the research overall: An earlier analysis found around 120 million unique TCR beta sequences from around 180 million T cells.

This PCR relied on a set of 60 Vbeta primers and 13 Jbeta primers. The method was immunoSEQ multiplex PCR; TCRdb's version includes in-frame clones alone and lacks a portion of them. The table has about 170,000 clones, around 62% seen once; the top ten hold around 3%. With respect to this clone: Antigen: not known.

Germline assignment: CDR1 SEHNR and CDR2 FQNEAQ (reference sequence). The CDR3 covers 15 residues. Losses at the gene ends were 5 bases for V and 5 bases for J; bases not matched to a gene: 9. Study-level findings and limits: A later analysis showed that HLA-associated TCR beta chains had undergone more clonal expansion than equally common others. Follow-up analysis later connected one missense variant in DCLRE1C with trimming of TCR beta V- and J-genes. A few CMV-associated chains proved CMV antigen-specific in vitro.

The sequenced material came from PBMCs. The TCR originated in a middle-aged man in good health and CMV-seronegative. The rearrangement uses TRBV7-9 and TRBJ2-3; 8 bases are shared with TRBD1. The CDR3 nucleotides are TGTGCCAGCAGCCGCCAGACAGGGGCAGGAGATACGCAGTATTTT. Encoded protein: CASSRQTGAGDTQYF.